This passage covers 20 T cell receptor beta chains from one sample sequenced in a study of molecular identifiers for immune sequencing clone quantification. MiXCR, run by TCRdb on the PCR reads, gives a single entry per CDR3 protein. In the table there are 50,000 or so distinct CDR3 sequences, approximately 25% of which are singletons. Sequencing input: naive CD8+ T cells from blood, with Jurkat cell RNA spiked in. The subset denotes: FACS-sorted CD8+CD4-CCR7+CD45RA+ naive T cells. These receptors all come from a human donor in good health. Some libraries in this study had Jurkat cell RNA spiked in.

On this clonotype itself: This may come from a read error, since a much larger clone is one base off. Here the CDR3 omits its conserved ending phenylalanine or tryptophan, so a read error is the likely source. This chain uses TRBV19 with TRBJ1-5, with D possibly TRBD1 on 5 matching bases. CDR1 is LNHDA and CDR2 is SQIVND in the germline V gene (reference sequence). Trimming removed 10 bases at V and 6 bases at J, with 16 bases between. This CDR3 has 13 residues. This CDR3 reads CATRDAGSQPQHL. Here the CDR3 DNA reads TGTGCCACCCGGGACGCCGGGAGTCAGCCCCAGCATCTT.

The sample holds many counts of this clonotype. The V gene is TRBV4-3, the J gene TRBJ1-5, with D uncertain. CDR1 is LGHNA and CDR2 is YSLEER in the germline V gene. V was pared by 0 bases and J by 1 base, with 7 bases between. This CDR3 contains 15 residues. The DNA of the CDR3 is TGCGCCAGCAGCCAAGACAGGATGAGCAATCAGCCCCAGCATTTT. Translated, it gives CASSQDRMSNQPQHF.

This clonotype has ten or more counts. V is TRBV29-1 and J is TRBJ2-7; TRBD1 matches 10 bases. The V and J ends lost 3 bases and 3 bases, in that order; junction bases with no gene match: 5. This CDR3 is 14 amino acids long. The germline CDR1 and CDR2 sequences are SQVTM and ANQGSEA. The CDR3 bases are TGCAGCGTTGAGTCAGGGACAGGGGACTACGAGCAGTACTTC. Translated, it gives CSVESGTGDYEQYF.

As regards this clonotype: This may be a read error, as it is one base from a much larger clone. Without the conserved terminal phenylalanine or tryptophan, this CDR3 likely stems from a read error. This rearrangement joins TRBV28 to TRBJ2-5; 7 positions agree with TRBD2. The J segment lost 2 bases and the V segment lost 1 base, leaving 1 base of the junction unmatched. The CDR3 runs 14 residues. CDR1 is MDHEN and CDR2 is SYDVKM in the germline V gene. CDR3 residues: CASSLLAGQETQYL. The DNA for the CDR3 is TGTGCCAGCAGTTTATTAGCGGGTCAAGAGACCCAGTACCTC.

This clonotype turned up a few times. This chain uses TRBV4-1 with TRBJ2-2; D call uncertain. Germline assignment: CDR1 MGHRA and CDR2 YSYEKL. Trimming removed 3 bases at V and 8 bases at J, with 7 bases between. The CDR3 runs 12 residues. The CDR3, as DNA: TGCGCCAGCAGCCATATAGTTGGGGAGCTGTTTTTT. Its protein product is CASSHIVGELFF.

This clonotype was picked up many times. The chain carries TRBV29-1 and TRBJ1-1; D uncertain. This CDR3 comprises 16 residues. The germline V gene has CDR1 SQVTM and CDR2 ANQGSEA. V was shortened by 7 bases and J by 2 bases, with 23 bases between the two germline ends. CDR3 nucleotides: TGCAGCGACGGGGTTGAAGAGGACGGATACAACACTGAAGCTTTCTTT. Translation: CSDGVEEDGYNTEAFF. Full variable domain (outside the CDR3, taken from reference TRBV29-1 and TRBJ1-1): SAVISQKPSRDICQRGTSLTIQCQVDSQVTMMFWYRQQPGQSLTLIATANQGSEATYESGFVIDKFPISRPNLTFSTLTVSNMSPEDSSIYLCSDGVEEDGYNTEAFFGQGTRLTVV.

Details on this clonotype: This may stem from a read error, because a much larger clone lies one nucleotide away. The chain is built from TRBV30 and TRBJ2-1; D may be TRBD1 (6 bases). Germline CDR1 reads GTSNPN; CDR2 reads SVGIG (reference sequence). Trimming removed 5 bases from V and 6 bases from J, with 14 bases in between. This CDR3 has 13 amino acids. CDR3 sequence (DNA): TGTGCCTGGGGTGCAGGGGATAGCAATGAGCAGTTCTTC. Encoded protein: CAWGAGDSNEQFF.

This clonotype was seen repeatedly, ten times or more. This rearrangement joins TRBV19 to TRBJ1-1; no definite D call. CDR3 size: 14 residues. Germline lookup yields CDR1 LNHDA and CDR2 SQIVND (reference sequence). V was trimmed by 6 bases and J by 2 bases, leaving 13 bases between them. CDR3 DNA sequence: TGTGCCAGTAGACCTTTAGGACCCAACACTGAAGCTTTCTTT. Its translation: CASRPLGPNTEAFF.

This clonotype has ten or more counts. The chain is built from TRBV4-3 and TRBJ2-2; 7 bases are shared with TRBD1. Germline V gene data show CDR1 as LGHNA and CDR2 as YSLEER. V shed 0 bases, J shed 1 base, and the junction held 2 bases outside the gene matches. This CDR3 spans 16 amino acids. The DNA of the CDR3 is TGCGCCAGCAGCCAAGATCCAGGGGGGAACACCGGGGAGCTGTTTTTT. Its protein is CASSQDPGGNTGELFF.

This clonotype was counted ten times or more. The rearrangement uses TRBV6-2 or TRBV6-3 and TRBJ2-7, with TRBD2 identical over 8 bases. Germline lookup yields CDR1 MNHEY and CDR2 SVGEGT. This CDR3 contains 14 residues. J gave up 4 bases and V 5 bases, and 7 bases lay outside the gene matches. The CDR3 sequence is CASSLSGGRYEQYF. CDR3 nucleotides: TGTGCCAGCAGTCTAAGCGGGGGCCGGTACGAGCAGTACTTC.

As for this clonotype: One base away lies a much larger clone, so this may be a sequencing read error. The chain combines TRBV13 with TRBJ2-7; D unclear. CDR1 and CDR2 (germline): PRHDT, FYEKMQ (reference sequence). This CDR3 has 12 residues. As DNA, the CDR3 is TGTGCCAGCAGCTTCTCCTCCGCCGATATGTGCTTC. Protein: CASSFSSADMCF.

This clonotype was detected many times. The J gene is TRBJ2-7, the V gene TRBV20-1; TRBD2 agrees at 10 bases. With V trimmed by 3 bases and J by 3 bases, 8 bases remained unmatched. The CDR3 has 15 residues. Looked up from germline, CDR1 is DFQATT and CDR2 is SNEGSKA (reference sequence). The chain's CDR3 is CSASRLAGVGYEQYF. The CDR3 DNA reads as TGCAGTGCTAGTAGGCTAGCGGGAGTGGGCTACGAGCAGTACTTC.

The table lists this clonotype with many counts. The chain links TRBV28 to TRBJ1-6, with 10 bases identical to TRBD1. Germline CDR1 MDHEN, CDR2 SYDVKM. V lost 6 bases and J lost 9; bases outside the gene matches: 5. The CDR3 spans 14 residues. The CDR3 DNA is TGTGCCAGCAGCACCGGGACAGGGGCTTCACCCCTCCACTTT. Protein sequence: CASSTGTGASPLHF.

In its sample, this clonotype was seen many times. The V call is TRBV2, the J call TRBJ1-1; no clear D gene. V was trimmed by 5 bases and J by 0 bases, leaving 13 bases between them. CDR1 and CDR2 (germline): SNHLY, FYNNEI. The CDR3 extends over 15 amino acids. The CDR3 DNA reads as TGTGCCAGCAGTTATTGGGCGGCTATGAACACTGAAGCTTTCTTT. Translation: CASSYWAAMNTEAFF.

At least ten counts were recorded for this clonotype. The chain links TRBV21-1 to TRBJ2-3; the listed D gene, TRBD2, was not tested against the DNA. TRBV21-1 corresponds to a pseudogene. The length of the CDR3 is 18 residues. This chain's CDR3 is CASKLAGGQDQRTDTQYF. CDR3 in DNA: TGTGCCAGCAAACTAGCGGGAGGCCAGGATCAGCGCACAGATACGCAGTATTTT.

This clonotype has at least ten counts. This chain links TRBV12-3 or TRBV12-4 with TRBJ1-1; 7 positions agree with TRBD1. CDR3 size: 15 residues. Trimming removed 7 bases from V and 2 bases from J; junction bases left unmatched: 10. The DNA for the CDR3 is TGTGCCAGCACGGTCACAGGGGTCATCAACACTGAAGCTTTCTTT. Translated, it gives CASTVTGVINTEAFF.

This clonotype was counted ten times or more. J is TRBJ2-5 and V is TRBV7-9; 9 bases fit TRBD1. Trimming removed 7 bases from V and 4 bases from J; junction bases left unmatched: 4. Germline CDR1 SEHNR, CDR2 FQNEAQ (reference sequence). This CDR3 is built from 13 residues. This CDR3 is CASIKTGGETQYF. The DNA for the CDR3 is TGTGCCAGCATAAAGACAGGGGGAGAGACCCAGTACTTC. The full variable domain, in which reference TRBV7-9 and TRBJ2-5 provide the parts outside the CDR3, is DTGVSQNPRHKITKRGQNVTFRCDPISEHNRLYWYRQTLGQGPEFLTYFQNEAQLEKSRLLSDRFSAERPKGSFSTLEIQRTEQGDSAMYLCASIKTGGETQYFGPGTRLLVL.

At least ten counts were recorded for this clonotype. The CDR3 spells CASSETGPYEQYF. DNA for the CDR3: TGCGCCAGCAGCGAGACAGGTCCCTACGAGCAGTACTTC. The chain employs TRBV5-1 and TRBJ2-7, with TRBD1 as a possible D gene (6 bases). Deletions cut 4 bases from V and 2 bases from J, with 10 bases between. The CDR3 consists of 13 residues. Germline V lookup: CDR1 SGHRS, CDR2 YFSETQ.

By share of the sample, this clonotype is medium-sized. J is TRBJ2-2 and V is TRBV5-1; no definite D call. Germline CDR1 is SGHRS and CDR2 is YFSETQ. The V end was cut by 5 bases, the J end by 2 bases, with 16 bases between. This CDR3 comprises 16 residues. CDR3 in amino acids: CASSISWEPNTGELFF. The CDR3 nucleotides read TGCGCCAGCAGTATAAGCTGGGAACCCAACACCGGGGAGCTGTTTTTT.

A word on this clonotype: A read error may explain this, as a much larger clone is one base away. The V and J genes are TRBV7-6 and TRBJ2-1, with 10 bases matching TRBD2. The CDR3 loop spans 14 amino acids. Germline V gives CDR1 SGHVS, CDR2 FNYEAQ. The CDR3 loop reads CASSLAGESCEQFF. In nucleotides, the CDR3 is TGTGCCAGCAGCCTAGCGGGAGAATCGTGTGAGCAGTTCTTC.